The 20 T cell receptor beta chains presented below share a single source sample, sequenced in a study of a mutant IDH1 vaccine in newly diagnosed glioma (dated by TCRdb to 2020 to 2022). The method behind the library was the immunoSEQ multiplex PCR assay. TCRdb carries this immuneACCESS record with in-frame sequences only. Its versions omit some clonotypes, under half of them owing to an unresolved V gene in the studies checked, with the rest unexplained. The sample table shows tens of thousands of clones, and around 93% are seen once. The ten most abundant clones make up about 1.2% of the sample. The sample's time point label is to be understood as: baseline, week 1 (first vaccination visit). What the treatment or condition label conveys for this sample: pre-vaccination baseline after standard-of-care therapy. This specimen was PBMCs, taken from a glioma patient treated with radiotherapy, temozolomide or both. The receptors originated from a man aged 40-49 years with glioma.

In DNA, the CDR3 is TGCGCCAGCAGTACCTTGTCCGCAGGGGGCGGCGGTGAAGCTTTCTTT. Residues: CASSTLSAGGGGEAFF. The J gene is TRBJ1-1, the V gene TRBV5-1; TRBD1 matches at 8 bases. V shed 5 bases and J 7 bases; nucleotides not matched to a gene: 16. The CDR3 spans 16 residues. The germline V gene encodes CDR1 SGHRS and CDR2 YFSETQ.

The rearrangement uses TRBV9 and TRBJ2-5; no reliable D call. The CDR3 is 13 amino acids. The V gene lost 2 bases and the J gene lost 5 bases, with 10 bases spanning the gap. CDR1 is SGDLS and CDR2 is YYNGEE in the germline V gene. Here the CDR3 reads CASSVQADETQYF. In nucleotides, the CDR3 is TGTGCCAGCAGCGTGCAGGCGGACGAGACCCAGTACTTC.

The V call is TRBV10-3, the J call TRBJ1-6; possible D gene TRBD1, 6 bases. The CDR3 has 14 amino acids. Trimming removed 10 bases at V and 6 bases at J, with 16 bases between. CDR1 and CDR2 (germline): ENHRY, SYGVKD. This CDR3 is CATQGPGGNSPLHF. The CDR3 DNA sequence: TGTGCCACACAGGGTCCCGGCGGTAATTCACCCCTCCACTTT.

This chain joins TRBV18 and TRBJ1-6, with D possibly being TRBD1 (5 bases). Trimming pared 3 bases from V and 7 bases from J, leaving 10 bases between. The CDR3 has 14 residues. Germline V gene sequence: CDR1 KGHSH, CDR2 LQKENI. CDR3 protein: CASSPLDTNSPLHF. The CDR3 DNA reads TGTGCCAGCTCACCTTTGGACACAAATTCACCCCTCCACTTT.

V and J are TRBV4-1 and TRBJ2-7, with 8 positions matching TRBD2. The length of the CDR3 is 16 residues. V was pared by 3 bases and J by 4 bases, with 11 bases of the junction left unmatched. CDR1 is MGHRA, CDR2 YSYEKL, per germline. CDR3 DNA sequence: TGCGCCAGCAGCCACTCGCCCCGGGGGGGCGTTTACGAGCAGTACTTC. It is translated as CASSHSPRGGVYEQYF.

The gene calls are TRBV10-3 and TRBJ2-7, with 9 positions matching TRBD2. This CDR3 is built from 16 residues. V lost 5 bases and J lost 0; bases outside the gene matches: 8. Germline V lookup: CDR1 ENHRY, CDR2 SYGVKD. As DNA, the CDR3 is TGTGCCATCAGTCCGTTACTAGCGGGCAGCTCCTACGAGCAGTACTTC. Protein: CAISPLLAGSSYEQYF.

V gene TRBV2 combines with J gene TRBJ2-7, with unresolved D. The V gene lost 8 bases and the J gene lost 2 bases, with 10 bases spanning the gap. Germline CDR1 reads SNHLY; CDR2 reads FYNNEI. The CDR3 spans 12 residues. The chain's CDR3 is CASLTEAYEQYF. The CDR3 DNA is TGTGCCAGCCTGACGGAAGCCTACGAGCAGTACTTC.

This clone showed up just once. V gene TRBV5-4 combines with J gene TRBJ2-3; D unresolved. Germline CDR1 SGHNT, CDR2 YYREEE (reference sequence). The CDR3 is 15 residues long. Trimming removed 0 bases at V and 0 bases at J, with 8 bases between. The CDR3: CASSLGQASTDTQYF. CDR3 nucleotide sequence: TGTGCCAGCAGCTTGGGTCAGGCTAGCACAGATACGCAGTATTTT.

This clone was seen just once. The chain links TRBV7-2 to TRBJ2-7; possible D gene TRBD2, 6 bases. Per germline, CDR1 SGHTA and CDR2 FQGNSA. The CDR3 runs 13 residues. Trimming removed 1 base at V and 4 bases at J, with 8 bases between. CDR3 region: CASSLDAGYEQYF. CDR3 nucleotide sequence: TGTGCCAGCAGCTTAGACGCGGGGTACGAGCAGTACTTC.

The J gene is TRBJ1-1, the V gene TRBV7-9, with a weak D call TRBD1 (5 bases). The germline V gene encodes CDR1 SEHNR and CDR2 FQNEAQ (reference sequence). The CDR3 is 14 amino acids. Trimming cost V 1 base and J 1 base, with 7 bases left between them. CDR3 nucleotides: TGTGCCAGCAGCTTAGATACAGGGAACACTGAAGCTTTCTTT. It is translated as CASSLDTGNTEAFF.

The CDR3 DNA sequence: TGTGCCAGCAGTTACTTTACTAGCGGCGAGCAGTACTTC. Encoded protein: CASSYFTSGEQYF. The rearrangement uses TRBV6-5 and TRBJ2-7, with 8 bases that match TRBD2. Germline V gene lookup returns CDR1 MNHEY and CDR2 SVGAGI. The CDR3 is 13 amino acids. V lost 1 base, J lost 6 bases, and 2 bases stayed unmatched.

The chain has TRBV25-1 and TRBJ1-1; D is unresolved. The CDR3 totals 11 residues. With 6 bases removed from V and 7 bases from J, the gap between germline ends came to 9 bases. Per germline, CDR1 MGHDK and CDR2 SYGVNS. CDR3 sequence (DNA): TGTGCCAGCAGGAGGTACCTTGAAGCTTTCTTT. Protein sequence: CASRRYLEAFF.

V gene TRBV9 combines with J gene TRBJ2-7; TRBD2 matches at 13 bases. The CDR3 length is 15 residues. CDR1 and CDR2 from the germline V gene are SGDLS and YYNGEE. Trimming removed 3 bases from V and 7 bases from J; junction bases left unmatched: 7. The CDR3 sequence is CASSAGLAGVGEQYF. CDR3 coding DNA: TGTGCCAGCAGCGCCGGACTAGCGGGAGTCGGGGAGCAGTACTTC.

This clone was seen just once. The genes are TRBV13 and TRBJ2-3, with TRBD2 matching 12 bases. With 5 bases clipped from V and 1 base from J, the junction kept 4 bases outside the gene matches. The CDR3 extends over 16 amino acids. CDR1 and CDR2 from the germline V gene are PRHDT and FYEKMQ (reference sequence). The CDR3 region has the DNA TGTGCCAGCAGCCAACGGACTAGCGGGGGCACAGATACGCAGTATTTT. Its protein is CASSQRTSGGTDTQYF. The full variable domain, in which reference TRBV13 and TRBJ2-3 provide the parts outside the CDR3, is AAGVIQSPRHLIKEKRETATLKCYPIPRHDTVYWYQQGPGQDPQFLISFYEKMQSDKGSIPDRFSAQQFSDYHSELNMSSLELGDSALYFCASSQRTSGGTDTQYFGPGTRLTVL.

This sequence joins TRBV7-2 and TRBJ1-2, with D tentatively TRBD1 (5 bases). V was pared by 3 bases and J by 0 bases, with 11 bases between. The CDR3 covers 15 residues. Germline V gives CDR1 SGHTA, CDR2 FQGNSA. CDR3 sequence: CASSFEGQTNYGYTF. The CDR3, as DNA: TGTGCCAGCAGCTTTGAGGGGCAAACTAACTATGGCTACACCTTC.

This clone was seen a single time. The chain couples TRBV7-9 to TRBJ1-2; tentative D call: TRBD1 (6 bases). V was trimmed by 0 bases and J by 8 bases, leaving 10 bases between them. The CDR3 is made up of 13 amino acids. Germline CDR1 and CDR2: SEHNR and FQNEAQ (reference sequence). Here the CDR3 DNA reads TGTGCCAGCAGCTTAGCCTACAGGGACGGCTACACCTTC. It codes for CASSLAYRDGYTF.

The chain recombines TRBV10-3 with TRBJ2-7; D is unclear. CDR3 length equals 13 residues. V lost 3 bases, J lost 3 bases, and 9 bases lay in between. Per germline, CDR1 ENHRY and CDR2 SYGVKD. The CDR3 sequence: CAISDGPGYEQYF. The CDR3 DNA follows: TGTGCCATCAGTGACGGACCAGGCTACGAGCAGTACTTC.

This clone was recorded once. The chain has TRBV29-1 and TRBJ2-3; tentatively, D is TRBD2 (6 bases). Trimming removed 4 bases from V and 2 bases from J, with 10 bases in between. Germline V gives CDR1 SQVTM, CDR2 ANQGSEA. The CDR3 consists of 13 residues. CDR3 sequence: CSVAGRPTDTQYF. As DNA, the CDR3 is TGCAGCGTTGCCGGGAGACCCACAGATACGCAGTATTTT.

The CDR3: CASSRTSDVYEQYF. As DNA, the CDR3 is TGTGCCAGCAGTCGGACTAGCGATGTCTACGAGCAGTACTTC. The V gene is TRBV6-1, the J gene TRBJ2-7; 9 nucleotides align to TRBD2. The V segment lost 5 bases and the J segment 3 bases; nucleotides outside the gene matches: 5. Germline CDR1 is MNHNS and CDR2 is SASEGT. This CDR3 has 14 residues.

The chain links TRBV4-2 to TRBJ1-1; D is unresolved. The CDR3 totals 15 residues. The germline V gene has CDR1 LGHNA and CDR2 YNFKEQ. Deletions cut 0 bases from V and 0 bases from J, with 8 bases between. CDR3 sequence (DNA): TGTGCCAGCAGCCAAGAAAGCCGCTTGAACACTGAAGCTTTCTTT. Amino acids: CASSQESRLNTEAFF.